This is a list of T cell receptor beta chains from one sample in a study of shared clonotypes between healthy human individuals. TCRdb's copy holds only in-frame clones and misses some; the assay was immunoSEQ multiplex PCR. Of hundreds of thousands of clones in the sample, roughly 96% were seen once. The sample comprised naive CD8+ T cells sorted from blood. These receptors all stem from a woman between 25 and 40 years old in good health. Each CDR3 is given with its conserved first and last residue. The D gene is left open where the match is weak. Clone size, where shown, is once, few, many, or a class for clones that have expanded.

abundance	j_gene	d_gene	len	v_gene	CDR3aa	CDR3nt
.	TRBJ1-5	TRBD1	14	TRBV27	CASSFDRGEEPQHF	TGTGCCAGCAGTTTTGACAGGGGAGAGGAGCCCCAGCATTTT
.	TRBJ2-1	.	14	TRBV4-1	CASSQWGLGTSPFF	.
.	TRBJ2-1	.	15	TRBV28	CALAPFSENYNEQFF	TGTGCCCTAGCTCCCTTTAGCGAAAACTACAATGAGCAGTTCTTC
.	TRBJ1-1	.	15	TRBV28	CASSPTAAGNTEAFF	TGTGCCAGCAGTCCAACGGCAGCCGGGAACACTGAAGCTTTCTTT
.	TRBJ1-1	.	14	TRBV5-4	CASSLGGGSTEAFF	TGTGCCAGCAGCTTAGGGGGAGGTAGCACTGAAGCTTTCTTT
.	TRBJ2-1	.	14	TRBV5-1	CASSFGRPGNEQFF	TGCGCCAGCAGCTTCGGGCGGCCTGGGAATGAGCAGTTCTTC
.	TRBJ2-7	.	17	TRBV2	CASSVIPSQTSPYEQYF	TGTGCCAGCAGCGTAATTCCCTCTCAAACTAGTCCCTACGAGCAGTACTTC
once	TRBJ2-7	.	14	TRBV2	CASRTGPDHHEQYF	TGTGCCAGCAGGACGGGACCGGACCATCACGAGCAGTACTTC
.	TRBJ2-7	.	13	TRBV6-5	CASSYSWSGEQYF	TGTGCCAGCAGTTACTCATGGAGCGGCGAGCAGTACTTC
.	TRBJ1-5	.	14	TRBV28	CASSTEGVHQPQHF	TGTGCCAGCAGCACTGAGGGAGTCCACCAGCCCCAGCATTTT
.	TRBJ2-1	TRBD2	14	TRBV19	CASSKAGGYNEQFF	TGTGCCAGTAGTAAAGCGGGAGGATACAATGAGCAGTTCTTC
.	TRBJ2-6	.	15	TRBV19	CASSPADSGANVLTF	TGTGCCAGTAGTCCGGCAGACTCTGGGGCCAACGTCCTGACTTTC
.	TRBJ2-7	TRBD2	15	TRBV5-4	CASSLEIAGSYEQYF	TGTGCCAGCAGCCTGGAGATAGCGGGATCCTACGAGCAGTACTTC